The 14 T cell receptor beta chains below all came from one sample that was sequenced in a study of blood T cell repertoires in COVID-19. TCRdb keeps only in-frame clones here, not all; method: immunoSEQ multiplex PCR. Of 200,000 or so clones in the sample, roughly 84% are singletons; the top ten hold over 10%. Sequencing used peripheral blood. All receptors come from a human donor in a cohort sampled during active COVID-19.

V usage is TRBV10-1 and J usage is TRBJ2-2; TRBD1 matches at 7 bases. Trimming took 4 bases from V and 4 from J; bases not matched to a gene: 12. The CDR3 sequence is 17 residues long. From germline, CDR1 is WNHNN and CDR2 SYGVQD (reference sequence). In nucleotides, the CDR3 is TGCGCCAGCAGTGCCCTCCGACAGGGATGGGGCACCGGGGAGCTGTTTTTT. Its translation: CASSALRQGWGTGELFF.

CDR3 in DNA: TGTGCCAGCAGCCCGGGACAGGGTGACGGAAAACTGTTTTTT. This sequence encodes CASSPGQGDGKLFF. The chain joins TRBV5-5 to TRBJ1-4; TRBD1 matches 9 bases. Germline assignment: CDR1 SGHKS and CDR2 YYEKEE (reference sequence). J was trimmed by 10 bases and V by 4 bases; bases with no gene match: 8. The CDR3 contains 14 residues.

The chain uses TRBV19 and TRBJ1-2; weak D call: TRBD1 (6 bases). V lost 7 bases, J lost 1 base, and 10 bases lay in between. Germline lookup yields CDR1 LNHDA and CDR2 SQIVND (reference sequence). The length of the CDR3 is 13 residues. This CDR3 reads CASTDRYNYGYTF. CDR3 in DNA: TGTGCCAGTACCGACAGGTATAACTATGGCTACACCTTC.

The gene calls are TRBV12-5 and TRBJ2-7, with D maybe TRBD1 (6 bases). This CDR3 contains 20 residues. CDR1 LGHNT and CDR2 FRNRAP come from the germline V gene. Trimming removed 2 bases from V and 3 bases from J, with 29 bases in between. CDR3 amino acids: CASGLTVSWGHPALNYEQYF. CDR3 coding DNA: TGTGCTAGTGGTTTGACCGTCTCTTGGGGGCATCCAGCCCTAAACTACGAGCAGTACTTC.

The CDR3 bases are TGCGCCAGTTCCCCGGAGGGGTTCGGTCAGCCCCAGCATTTT. It yields the protein CASSPEGFGQPQHF. This chain uses TRBV5-1 with TRBJ1-5; tentative D call: TRBD1 (5 bases). Germline values: CDR1 SGHRS, CDR2 YFSETQ. V was cut by 8 bases and J by 6 bases, with 18 bases left in between. The length of the CDR3 is 14 residues.

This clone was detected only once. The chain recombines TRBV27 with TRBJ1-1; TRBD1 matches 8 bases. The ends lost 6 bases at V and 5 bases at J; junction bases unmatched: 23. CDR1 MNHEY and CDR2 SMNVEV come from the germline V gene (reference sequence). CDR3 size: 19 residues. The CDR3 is CASSKSGQGGGRGGTEAFF. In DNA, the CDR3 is TGTGCCAGCAGCAAATCTGGACAGGGAGGAGGTCGTGGTGGGACTGAAGCTTTCTTT.

The CDR3 region has the DNA TGTGCCAGCAGCTCTACTTCGGGGAGTGAGCAGTACTTC. Translating it yields CASSSTSGSEQYF. The chain employs TRBV3-1 (or the pseudogene TRBV3-2) and TRBJ2-7; D possibly corresponds to TRBD2 (5 bases). Per germline, CDR1 LGHDT and CDR2 YNNKEL (reference sequence). This CDR3 comprises 13 residues. V was cut by 5 bases and J by 7 bases, with 15 bases left in between.

The CDR3 DNA sequence: TGTGCCAGCAGCTTAGCCGGACAGGTCCAAGAGACCCAGTACTTC. It encodes CASSLAGQVQETQYF. V and J are TRBV7-2 and TRBJ2-5, with TRBD1 identical over 7 bases. J was trimmed by 1 base and V by 0 bases; bases with no gene match: 2. This CDR3 spans 15 amino acids. CDR1 SGHTA and CDR2 FQGNSA come from the germline V gene. Full variable domain (outside the CDR3, taken from reference TRBV7-2 and TRBJ2-5): GAGVSQSPSNKVTEKGKDVELRCDPISGHTALYWYRQSLGQGLEFLIYFQGNSAPDKSGLPSDRFSAERTGGSVSTLTIQRTQQEDSAVYLCASSLAGQVQETQYFGPGTRLLVL.

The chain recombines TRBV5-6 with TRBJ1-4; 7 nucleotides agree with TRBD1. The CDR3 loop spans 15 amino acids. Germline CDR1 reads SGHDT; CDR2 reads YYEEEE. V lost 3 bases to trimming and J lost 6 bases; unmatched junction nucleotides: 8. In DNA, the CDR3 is TGTGCCAGCAGCTCGATCCGGGACAGTTATGAAAAACTGTTTTTT. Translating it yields CASSSIRDSYEKLFF.

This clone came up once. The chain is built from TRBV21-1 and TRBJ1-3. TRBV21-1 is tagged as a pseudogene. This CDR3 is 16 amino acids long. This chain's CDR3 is CASTAAPLYSGNTIYF. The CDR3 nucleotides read TGTGCCAGCACCGCCGCCCCGCTCTACTCTGGAAACACCATATATTTT.

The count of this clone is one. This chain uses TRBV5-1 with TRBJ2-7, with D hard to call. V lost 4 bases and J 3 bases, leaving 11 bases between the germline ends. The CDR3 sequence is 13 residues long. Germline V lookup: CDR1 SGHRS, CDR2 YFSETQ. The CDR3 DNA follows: TGCGCCAGCAGCCCTGCTCCGGGCTACGAGCAGTACTTC. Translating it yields CASSPAPGYEQYF.

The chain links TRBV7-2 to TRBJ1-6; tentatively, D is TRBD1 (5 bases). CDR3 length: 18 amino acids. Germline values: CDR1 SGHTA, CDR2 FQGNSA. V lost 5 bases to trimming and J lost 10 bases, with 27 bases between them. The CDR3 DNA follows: TGTGCCAGCAGCCGCAGAATAGAGGCAGTCCTCAGGGAATCACCCCTCCACTTT. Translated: CASSRRIEAVLRESPLHF.

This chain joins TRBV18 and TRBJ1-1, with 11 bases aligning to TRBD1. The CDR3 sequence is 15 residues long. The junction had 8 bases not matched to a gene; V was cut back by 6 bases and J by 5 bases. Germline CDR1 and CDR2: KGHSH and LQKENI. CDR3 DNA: TGTGCCAGCTCCTTGGACAGGGGGCTGGGGACTGAAGCTTTCTTT. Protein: CASSLDRGLGTEAFF.

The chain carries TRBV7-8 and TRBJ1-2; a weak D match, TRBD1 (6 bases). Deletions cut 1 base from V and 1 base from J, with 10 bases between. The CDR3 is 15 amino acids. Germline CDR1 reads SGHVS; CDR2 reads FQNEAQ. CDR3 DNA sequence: TGTGCCAGCAGCTTAGAACAGGGATTTAACTATGGCTACACCTTC. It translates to CASSLEQGFNYGYTF.